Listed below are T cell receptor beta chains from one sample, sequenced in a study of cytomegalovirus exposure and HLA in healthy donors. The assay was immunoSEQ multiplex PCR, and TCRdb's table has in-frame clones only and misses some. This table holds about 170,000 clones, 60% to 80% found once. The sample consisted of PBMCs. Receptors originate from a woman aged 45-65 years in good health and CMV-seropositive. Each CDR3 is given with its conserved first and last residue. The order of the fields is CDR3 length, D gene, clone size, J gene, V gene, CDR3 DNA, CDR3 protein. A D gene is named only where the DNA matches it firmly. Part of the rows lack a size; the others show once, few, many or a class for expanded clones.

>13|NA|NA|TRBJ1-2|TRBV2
TGTGCCAGCAACCTAGGAGGAGACTATGGCTACACCTTC
CASNLGGDYGYTF
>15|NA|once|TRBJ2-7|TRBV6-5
TGTGCCAGCAGTTACTCGCTTAGCAGGGGCGGCGAGCAGTACTTC
CASSYSLSRGGEQYF
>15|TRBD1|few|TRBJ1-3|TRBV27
TGTGCCAGCAGAGAACAGGGGGCAAAAGGAAACACCATATATTTT
CASREQGAKGNTIYF
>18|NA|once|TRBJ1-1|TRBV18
TGTGCCAGCTCACCAAGAAGGGGAACAGGGTCTGTAAACACTGAAGCTTTCTTT
CASSPRRGTGSVNTEAFF
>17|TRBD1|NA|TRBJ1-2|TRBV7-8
TGTGCCAGCAGCTTCGCGCAATTAGGCACAGGGGACTATGGCTACACCTTC
CASSFAQLGTGDYGYTF
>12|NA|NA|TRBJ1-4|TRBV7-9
TGTTCCAGCAGCTTCTCCGGTGTAGAACTGTTTTTT
CSSSFSGVELFF
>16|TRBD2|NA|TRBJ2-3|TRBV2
TGTGCCAGCAGTAGGGGACTAGCGGGAGCAGGAGATACGCAGTATTTT
CASSRGLAGAGDTQYF
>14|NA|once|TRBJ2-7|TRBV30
TGTGCCCAGATGGGGGGGCTGACCCCCTACGAGCAGTACTTC
CAQMGGLTPYEQYF
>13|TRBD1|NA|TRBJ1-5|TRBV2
TGTGCCAGCAGTGACAGGGGGCTTCAGCCCCAGCATTTT
CASSDRGLQPQHF
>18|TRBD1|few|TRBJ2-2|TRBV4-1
TGCGCCAGCAGCCTGCATCCCCCAGGGGGCGGGGACACCGGGGAGCTGTTTTTT
CASSLHPPGGGDTGELFF
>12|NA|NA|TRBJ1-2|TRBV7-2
TGTGCCAGCAGCTTACAGGGGTATGGCTACACCTTC
CASSLQGYGYTF
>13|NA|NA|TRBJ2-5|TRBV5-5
TGTGCCAGCAGCTTGGAGGGAGGAGGGACCCAGTACTTC
CASSLEGGGTQYF
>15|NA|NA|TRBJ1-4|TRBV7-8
TGTGCCAGCAGCTTAGTGGGGGGGTCTAATGAAAAACTGTTTTTT
CASSLVGGSNEKLFF
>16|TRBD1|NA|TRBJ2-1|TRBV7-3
TGTGCCAGCAGCTTAACCCCGGGACAGGGGTACAATGAGCAGTTCTTC
CASSLTPGQGYNEQFF
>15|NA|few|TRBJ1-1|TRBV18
TGTGCCAGCTCACCAAACAGTCCAGGGAACACTGAAGCTTTCTTT
CASSPNSPGNTEAFF
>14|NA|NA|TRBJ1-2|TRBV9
TGTGCCAGCAGCGGCGGACAGCCCTATGAAGGCTACACCTTC
CASSGGQPYEGYTF
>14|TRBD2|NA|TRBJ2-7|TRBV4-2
TGTGCCAGCAGCTCCACGGGAGGAATCTACGAGCAGTACTTC
CASSSTGGIYEQYF
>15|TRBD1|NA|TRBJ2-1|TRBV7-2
TGTGCCAGCAGCTTAGCCGGGACAGCCTACAATGAGCAGTTCTTC
CASSLAGTAYNEQFF
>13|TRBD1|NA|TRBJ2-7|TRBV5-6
TGTGCCAGCAGCTGGGACAGGGCTTACGAGCAGTACTTC
CASSWDRAYEQYF
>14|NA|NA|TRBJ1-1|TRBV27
TGTGCCAGCAGTTCCCCGATCCAGGGAACTGAAGCTTTCTTT
CASSSPIQGTEAFF
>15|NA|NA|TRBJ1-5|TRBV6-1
TGTGCCAGCAGTGAGATAACATACGGCAATCAGCCCCAGCATTTT
CASSEITYGNQPQHF
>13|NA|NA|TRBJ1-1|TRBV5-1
TGCGCCAGCAGCGCTATCGTTAACACTGAAGCTTTCTTT
CASSAIVNTEAFF
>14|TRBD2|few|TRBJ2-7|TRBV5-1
TGCGCCAGCAGCCCGGGACTAGCGGGAGGCGAGCAGTACTTC
CASSPGLAGGEQYF
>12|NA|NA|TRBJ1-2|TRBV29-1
TGCAGCGTAGAAGAGACGCGGCAGAGCTACACCTTC
CSVEETRQSYTF
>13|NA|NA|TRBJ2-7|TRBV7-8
TGTGCCAGCAGCTCGACCGGGACTTACGAGCAGTACTTC
CASSSTGTYEQYF
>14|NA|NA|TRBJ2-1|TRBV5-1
TGCGCCAGCAGCTTGTCAGGGCAGACCAATGAGCAGTTCTTC
CASSLSGQTNEQFF
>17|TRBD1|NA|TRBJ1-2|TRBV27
TGTGCCAGCAGTTTATCCCAGAGGACAGGGCGACTCTATGGCTACACCTTC
CASSLSQRTGRLYGYTF
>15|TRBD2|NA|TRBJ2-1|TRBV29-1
TGCAGCGCTTGGACTAGCGGGAGGGCTGCGGATGAGCAGTTCTTC
CSAWTSGRAADEQFF
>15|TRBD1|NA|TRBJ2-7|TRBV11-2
TGTGCCAGCAGCCTTAGGACAGGGGAGGGCCTCGAGCAGTACTTC
CASSLRTGEGLEQYF
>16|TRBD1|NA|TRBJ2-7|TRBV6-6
TGTGCCAGCAGTCCAACTCCGGGACAGGGGACTTACGAGCAGTACTTC
CASSPTPGQGTYEQYF
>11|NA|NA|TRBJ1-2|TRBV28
TGTGCCAGCAGTTTCGTGGGCGGCTACACCTTC
CASSFVGGYTF
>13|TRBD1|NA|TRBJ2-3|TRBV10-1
TGCGCCAGCAAGGGACAGAACACAGATACGCAGTATTTT
CASKGQNTDTQYF
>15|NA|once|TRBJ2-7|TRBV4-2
TGTGCCAGCAGCCCTTCACTAGATGGGGTCTACGAGCAGTACTTC
CASSPSLDGVYEQYF
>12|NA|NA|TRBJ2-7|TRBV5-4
TGTGCCAGCAGCTTGGGAGTGAACGAGCAGTACTTC
CASSLGVNEQYF
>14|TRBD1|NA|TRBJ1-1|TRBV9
TGTGCCAGCAGCGGGGACAGGGCGAGCACTGAAGCTTTCTTT
CASSGDRASTEAFF
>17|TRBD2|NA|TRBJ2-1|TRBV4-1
TGCGCCAGCAGCCAAGTGGGCGGGAGCACTTCCTACAATGAGCAGTTCTTC
CASSQVGGSTSYNEQFF
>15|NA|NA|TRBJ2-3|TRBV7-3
TGTGCCAGCAGCTCCACGGGGGTCGGCACAGATACGCAGTATTTT
CASSSTGVGTDTQYF
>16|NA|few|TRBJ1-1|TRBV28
TGTGCCAGCAGTTTCCCTCGGGCAGGGATGAACACTGAAGCTTTCTTT
CASSFPRAGMNTEAFF
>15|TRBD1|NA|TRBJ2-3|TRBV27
TGTGCCAGCAGTTTTTGGGGACAGGGGACAGATACGCAGTATTTT
CASSFWGQGTDTQYF
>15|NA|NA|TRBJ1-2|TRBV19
TGTGCCAGTAGTATACCCCGGGGAGGTAACTATGGCTACACCTTC
CASSIPRGGNYGYTF
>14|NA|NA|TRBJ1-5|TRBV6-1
TGTGCCAGCAGCCCCGGGGGGCCCAATCAGCCCCAGCATTTT
CASSPGGPNQPQHF
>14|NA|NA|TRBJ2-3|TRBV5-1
TGCGCCAGCAGCTTGGCTCAGGGCACAGATACGCAGTATTTT
CASSLAQGTDTQYF
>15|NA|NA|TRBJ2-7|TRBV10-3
TGTGCCATCAGTGATCCTCAGGGGCTCGAGTACGAGCAGTACTTC
CAISDPQGLEYEQYF
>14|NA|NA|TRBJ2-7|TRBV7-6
TGTGCCAGCAGCTTAGAGACTTTCTCCTACGAGCAGTACTTC
CASSLETFSYEQYF
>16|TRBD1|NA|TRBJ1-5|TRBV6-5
TGTGCCAGCAGTTCCTCCTACAGGGGCGTCAATCAGCCCCAGCATTTT
CASSSSYRGVNQPQHF
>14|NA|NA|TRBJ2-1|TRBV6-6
TGTGCCAGCAGTACGGGACTTCAGTACAATGAGCAGTTCTTC
CASSTGLQYNEQFF